The 3 T cell receptor beta chains in this list originate from one sample, sequenced in a study of early stage breast cancer tumors. Sequencing used immunoSEQ multiplex PCR; TCRdb keeps in-frame clones, though not all of them. The sample records 4,800 or so clones, approximately 70% being singletons. The sample comprised normal breast tissue next to the tumor. Receptor source: a person aged 60 to 70 with breast cancer.

V is TRBV27 and J is TRBJ2-7, with D unclear. Trimming took off 8 bases at V and 0 bases at J, with 8 bases between the two ends. The CDR3 spans 12 residues. Germline V lookup: CDR1 MNHEY, CDR2 SMNVEV (reference sequence). DNA for the CDR3: TGTGCCAGCTTCCAGGCCTCCTACGAGCAGTACTTC. As protein: CASFQASYEQYF.

The chain links TRBV4-1 to TRBJ1-3; D gene unclear. V was shortened by 4 bases and J by 0 bases, with 10 bases between the two germline ends. CDR1 MGHRA and CDR2 YSYEKL come from the germline V gene. The CDR3 runs 15 residues. DNA for the CDR3: TGCGCCAGCAGCCCTGGACCTAACTCTGGAAACACCATATATTTT. Translating gives CASSPGPNSGNTIYF.

J is TRBJ2-1 and V is TRBV19, with TRBD2 matching 8 bases. CDR1 LNHDA and CDR2 SQIVND come from the germline V gene (reference sequence). This CDR3 contains 15 residues. V was clipped by 5 bases and J by 4 bases; unmatched bases: 7. The CDR3 reads CASSGRGGGYNEQFF. CDR3 coding DNA: TGTGCCAGTAGTGGTCGGGGGGGCGGTTACAATGAGCAGTTCTTC.